This is a list of T cell receptor beta chains from one sample in a study of CD8 T cells in Susac syndrome. TCRdb re-called the immunoSEQ multiplex PCR reads through MiXCR, storing one row per CDR3 protein. The sample lists 100,000 to 150,000 distinct CDR3 sequences, around 94% occurring once. The material sequenced was CD4+ T cells from PBMCs. The receptors derive from a human donor with multiple sclerosis. CDR3s include the opening cysteine and the closing phenylalanine or tryptophan. The D gene is left open where the match is weak. Rows may omit the clone size; those that give it use once, few, many or a size class.

TRBJ1-1 | NA | TRBV6-1 | NA | CASSDRQGTEAFF | TGTGCCAGCAGCGACAGGCAAGGCACTGAAGCTTTCTTT
TRBJ1-2 | NA | TRBV30 | NA | CAWSVGPGWDGYTF | TGTGCCTGGAGTGTAGGGCCAGGCTGGGATGGCTACACCTTC
TRBJ2-4 | NA | TRBV19 | once | CASSIDGWGDIQYF | TGTGCCAGTAGTATAGACGGATGGGGGGACATACAGTACTTC
TRBJ2-3 | TRBD1 | TRBV11-1 | NA | CASSSGQGMTDTQYF | TGTGCCAGCAGCTCAGGACAGGGTATGACAGATACGCAGTATTTT
TRBJ1-2 | NA | TRBV13 | NA | CASSLDPGDDGYTF | TGTGCCAGCAGCTTAGACCCAGGGGATGATGGCTACACCTTC
TRBJ2-7 | NA | TRBV18 | NA | CASSPDTQGEQYF | TGTGCCAGCTCACCGGACACTCAGGGGGAGCAGTACTTC
TRBJ1-1 | NA | TRBV4-2 | NA | CASSQALPTEAFF | TGTGCCAGCAGCCAAGCTTTGCCCACTGAAGCTTTCTTT
TRBJ2-1 | NA | TRBV3-1 | once | CASSQGVPGRTSYNEQFF | TGTGCCAGCAGCCAAGGGGTTCCTGGGCGGACTTCCTACAATGAGCAGTTCTTC
TRBJ1-1 | NA | TRBV27 | NA | CASSFSGVHTEAFF | TGTGCCAGCAGTTTTTCGGGGGTCCACACTGAAGCTTTCTTT
TRBJ1-1 | TRBD1 | TRBV20-1 | NA | CSASTGGYTEAFF | TGCAGTGCGAGTACAGGGGGCTACACTGAAGCTTTCTTT
TRBJ2-7 | TRBD2 | TRBV18 | NA | CASSPRGLAGSYEQYF | TGTGCCAGCTCACCACGCGGACTAGCGGGAAGCTACGAGCAGTACTTC
TRBJ2-5 | NA | TRBV14 | NA | CASSQAGWAETQYF | TGTGCCAGCAGCCAAGCTGGATGGGCAGAGACCCAGTACTTC
TRBJ2-3 | TRBD2 | TRBV6-6 | NA | CASSYRGELTDTQYF | TGTGCCAGCAGTTACCGGGGGGAGCTCACAGATACGCAGTATTTT
TRBJ2-2 | TRBD1 | TRBV11-2 | NA | CASTLGDRNTGELFF | TGTGCCAGCACCCTAGGGGACAGAAACACCGGGGAGCTGTTTTTT
TRBJ2-1 | NA | TRBV14 | once | CASSQDLVQRQFF | TGTGCCAGCAGCCAAGATCTCGTCCAGCGGCAGTTCTTC
TRBJ2-5 | TRBD2 | TRBV12-3/TRBV12-4 | NA | CASSSITRLAGGRQETQYF | TGTGCCAGCAGTTCAATAACTCGACTAGCGGGAGGTAGGCAAGAGACCCAGTACTTC
TRBJ2-7 | NA | TRBV7-2 | NA | CASSSAGTLREQYF | TGTGCCAGCAGCTCGGCCGGGACGCTCCGGGAGCAGTACTTC
TRBJ1-1 | NA | TRBV5-1 | NA | CASSLDRGRTTEAFF | TGCGCCAGCAGCTTGGATAGAGGGAGGACCACTGAAGCTTTCTTT
TRBJ1-6 | NA | TRBV12-3/TRBV12-4 | NA | CASRPGFPNSPLHF | TGTGCCAGCAGACCGGGATTCCCCAATTCACCCCTCCACTTT
TRBJ2-1 | NA | TRBV20-1 | NA | CSAFGGSGYNEQFF | TGCAGTGCTTTCGGAGGTAGCGGCTACAATGAGCAGTTCTTC
TRBJ2-1 | NA | TRBV20-1 | NA | CSAFYNEQFF | TGCAGTGCCTTCTACAATGAGCAGTTCTTC
TRBJ2-2 | NA | TRBV7-9 | NA | CASSPSRQGGTGELFF | TGTGCCAGCAGCCCTTCAAGACAGGGAGGCACCGGGGAGCTGTTTTTT
TRBJ2-5 | TRBD1 | TRBV5-4 | NA | CASSVPGQGQETQYF | TGTGCCAGCAGCGTTCCGGGACAGGGTCAAGAGACCCAGTACTTC
TRBJ1-2 | NA | TRBV5-4 | NA | CASSLAGSGVAYGYTF | TGTGCCAGCAGCTTGGCCGGGTCAGGAGTGGCCTATGGCTACACCTTC
TRBJ2-5 | NA | TRBV5-4 | NA | CASSLPNIQETQYF | TGTGCCAGCAGCCTTCCTAACATCCAAGAGACCCAGTACTTC
TRBJ2-6 | TRBD1 | TRBV15 | NA | CATSRDKGGQGSGANVLTF | TGTGCCACCAGCAGAGATAAAGGGGGACAGGGCTCTGGGGCCAACGTCCTGACTTTC
TRBJ2-7 | NA | TRBV4-1 | NA | CASSLTRSRENYEQYF | TGCGCCAGCAGCCTCACGAGGTCCAGGGAGAACTACGAGCAGTACTTC
TRBJ1-1 | NA | TRBV5-1 | NA | CASSLDRPGTEAFF | TGCGCCAGCAGCTTGGACAGGCCAGGCACTGAAGCTTTCTTT
TRBJ1-2 | NA | TRBV9 | NA | CASSVGGTLTSHGYTF | TGTGCCAGCAGCGTAGGCGGGACCCTTACTTCGCATGGCTACACCTTC
TRBJ2-7 | NA | TRBV5-4 | NA | CASRDGRGAISTEQYF | TGTGCCAGCAGAGATGGGAGAGGGGCGATATCAACGGAGCAGTACTTC
TRBJ2-2 | NA | TRBV19 | NA | CASYTRTTATGELFF | TGTGCCAGTTATACCCGGACTACCGCCACCGGGGAGCTGTTTTTT
TRBJ2-6 | NA | TRBV6-2/TRBV6-3 | once | CASRGSGANVLTF | TGTGCCAGCAGAGGGTCTGGGGCCAACGTCCTGACTTTC
TRBJ1-1 | TRBD1 | TRBV30 | NA | CAWRAARGQGWTEAFF | TGTGCCTGGAGGGCGGCCAGGGGACAGGGTTGGACTGAAGCTTTCTTT
TRBJ1-1 | NA | TRBV7-9 | NA | CASSPGGAAEAFF | TGTGCCAGCAGCCCGGGGGGGGCGGCTGAAGCTTTCTTT
TRBJ1-2 | NA | TRBV30 | NA | CAWKREVGYTF | TGTGCCTGGAAGAGGGAGGTGGGCTACACCTTC
TRBJ2-7 | NA | TRBV20-1 | NA | CSARTGTYEQYF | TGCAGTGCAAGAACAGGCACCTACGAGCAGTACTTC
TRBJ1-1 | TRBD1 | TRBV7-2 | NA | CASTTGQGAVGTEAFF | TGTGCCAGCACCACCGGACAGGGGGCTGTTGGCACTGAAGCTTTCTTT
TRBJ1-5 | NA | TRBV27 | NA | CASRLQFDQPQHF | TGTGCCAGCAGGTTACAGTTCGATCAGCCCCAGCATTTT
TRBJ2-5 | TRBD1 | TRBV7-9 | NA | CASSSRQGQETQYF | TGTGCCAGCAGCTCCCGACAGGGCCAAGAGACCCAGTACTTC
TRBJ2-1 | TRBD2 | TRBV12-3/TRBV12-4 | NA | CASRLGLAGSYNEQFF | TGTGCCAGCAGGCTGGGACTAGCGGGGTCCTACAATGAGCAGTTCTTC
TRBJ1-1 | TRBD1 | TRBV5-1 | NA | CASSGQGMNTEAFF | TGCGCCAGCAGCGGACAGGGGATGAACACTGAAGCTTTCTTT
TRBJ1-1 | NA | TRBV6-2/TRBV6-3 | NA | CASREGDVKTEAFF | TGTGCCAGCCGAGAAGGGGATGTAAAAACTGAAGCTTTCTTT
TRBJ2-5 | NA | TRBV11-2 | NA | CASSPNRGQETQYF | TGTGCCAGCAGCCCCAACCGGGGACAAGAGACCCAGTACTTC
TRBJ2-7 | TRBD1 | TRBV30 | NA | CAWSRGQVSYEQYF | TGTGCCTGGAGTCGAGGACAGGTTTCCTACGAGCAGTACTTC
TRBJ2-1 | NA | TRBV6-2/TRBV6-3 | NA | CASSYGQEGYNEQFF | TGTGCCAGCAGTTACGGGCAGGAAGGATACAATGAGCAGTTCTTC
TRBJ2-2 | TRBD1 | TRBV20-1 | once | CSATGTGVITGELFF | TGCAGTGCTACCGGGACAGGGGTTATAACCGGGGAGCTGTTTTTT
TRBJ1-1 | TRBD1 | TRBV20-1 | NA | CSARNDREWSFF | TGCAGTGCTAGAAATGACAGGGAGTGGTCTTTCTTT
TRBJ2-2 | TRBD2 | TRBV2 | NA | CASRVAGGFTGELFF | TGTGCCAGCAGGGTAGCGGGGGGATTCACCGGGGAGCTGTTTTTT
TRBJ2-7 | TRBD2 | TRBV2 | NA | CAGGAEAGVGGEQYF | TGTGCCGGAGGGGCAGAAGCGGGGGTCGGCGGCGAGCAGTACTTC
TRBJ2-5 | TRBD2 | TRBV6-1 | once | CASSEALRASGSGETQYF | TGTGCCAGCAGTGAAGCGCTTCGGGCTAGCGGGAGTGGGGAGACCCAGTACTTC
TRBJ2-4 | TRBD1 | TRBV5-1 | NA | CASSLEGQGAPNIQYF | TGCGCCAGCAGCTTGGAAGGACAGGGGGCCCCAAACATTCAGTACTTC